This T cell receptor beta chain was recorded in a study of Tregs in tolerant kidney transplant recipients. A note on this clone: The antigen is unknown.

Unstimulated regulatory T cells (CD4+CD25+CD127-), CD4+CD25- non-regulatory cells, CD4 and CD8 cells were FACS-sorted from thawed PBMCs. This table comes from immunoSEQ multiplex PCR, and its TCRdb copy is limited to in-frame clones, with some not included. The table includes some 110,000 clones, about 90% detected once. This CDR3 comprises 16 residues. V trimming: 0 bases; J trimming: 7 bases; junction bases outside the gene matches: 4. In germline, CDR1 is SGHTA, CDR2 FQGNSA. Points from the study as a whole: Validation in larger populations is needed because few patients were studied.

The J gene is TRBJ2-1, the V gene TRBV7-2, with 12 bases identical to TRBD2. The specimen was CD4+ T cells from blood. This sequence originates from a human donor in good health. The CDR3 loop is CASSLAASGGENEQFF. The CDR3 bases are TGTGCCAGCAGCTTAGCGGCTAGCGGGGGGGAGAATGAGCAGTTCTTC. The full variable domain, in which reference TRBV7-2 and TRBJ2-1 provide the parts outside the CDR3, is GAGVSQSPSNKVTEKGKDVELRCDPISGHTALYWYRQSLGQGLEFLIYFQGNSAPDKSGLPSDRFSAERTGGSVSTLTIQRTQQEDSAVYLCASSLAASGGENEQFFGPGTRLTVL.